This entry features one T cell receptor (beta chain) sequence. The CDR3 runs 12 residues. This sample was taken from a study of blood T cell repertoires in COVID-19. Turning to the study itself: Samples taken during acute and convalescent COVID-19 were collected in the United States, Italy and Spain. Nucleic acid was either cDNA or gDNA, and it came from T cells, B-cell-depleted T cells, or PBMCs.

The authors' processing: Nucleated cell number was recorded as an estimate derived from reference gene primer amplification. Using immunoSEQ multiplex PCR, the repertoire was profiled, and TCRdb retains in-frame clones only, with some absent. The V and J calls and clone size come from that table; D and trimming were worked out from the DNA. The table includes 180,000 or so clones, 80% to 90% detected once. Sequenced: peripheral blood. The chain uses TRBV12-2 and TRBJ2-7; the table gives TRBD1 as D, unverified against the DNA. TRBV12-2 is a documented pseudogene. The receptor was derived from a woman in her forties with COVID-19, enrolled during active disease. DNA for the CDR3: TGTGCAAGTCGCTTAGCGGGCTTTGAGCAGTACGTC. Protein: CASRLAGFEQYV.